The sample holds many counts of the clone carrying this T cell receptor (beta chain). TCRdb used MiXCR to reprocess the RACE reads, holding one entry per CDR3 protein. Of around 95,000 distinct CDR3 sequences in the sample, 11% are singletons; the top ten hold around 3.1%. This sample was included in a study of human T cells and chemical hapten exposure. Trimming cost V 1 base and J 3 bases; bases outside gene matches: 6. The CDR3 is 15 amino acids. The germline V gene has CDR1 LNHDA and CDR2 SQIVND (reference sequence). The time point here: pre-sensitization, week 0. Treatment here: therapeutic diphenylcyclopropenone sensitization with weekly scalp DPC.

The sequenced sample was whole blood, obtained in connection with sensitization to the hapten diphenylcyclopropenone (DPC). This clonotype was obtained from a woman between 55 and 75 years old with alopecia areata. Some clones in this sample may be carry-over from other donors' samples. The chain combines TRBV19 with TRBJ2-7, with 7 bases identical to TRBD1. The DNA for the CDR3 is TGTGCCAGTAGTATAGGGACAGGCGCGGTCTACGAGCAGTACTTC. Its protein product is CASSIGTGAVYEQYF.